This T cell receptor beta chain is drawn from a study of T cell responses to AZD1222 COVID-19 vaccine. Findings and caveats of the study: Donor demographics were predominantly white British with a female majority; clonal diversity may be underestimated. Nearly half of spike-specific TCRs reportedly target unmutated variant regions. All repertoire sampling was performed exclusively after the peak T cell response.

Using immunoSEQ multiplex PCR, the repertoire was profiled, and TCRdb retains in-frame clones only, with some absent. The sample carries 100,000 to 130,000 clones, about 86% recorded once. As to this clone: No antigen is known for it.

The V gene lost 5 bases and the J gene lost 3 bases, with 17 bases spanning the gap. The CDR3 totals 17 residues. From germline, CDR1 is MNHNY and CDR2 SVGAGI (reference sequence). The receptor comes from an adult in good health. V gene TRBV6-6 combines with J gene TRBJ1-6; D is ambiguous. The specimen was peripheral blood, collected on day 0 of AZD1222 vaccination. The CDR3: CASSPMTQAYYNSPLHF. The CDR3 region has the DNA TGTGCCAGCAGTCCCATGACTCAGGCCTACTATAATTCACCCCTCCACTTT.